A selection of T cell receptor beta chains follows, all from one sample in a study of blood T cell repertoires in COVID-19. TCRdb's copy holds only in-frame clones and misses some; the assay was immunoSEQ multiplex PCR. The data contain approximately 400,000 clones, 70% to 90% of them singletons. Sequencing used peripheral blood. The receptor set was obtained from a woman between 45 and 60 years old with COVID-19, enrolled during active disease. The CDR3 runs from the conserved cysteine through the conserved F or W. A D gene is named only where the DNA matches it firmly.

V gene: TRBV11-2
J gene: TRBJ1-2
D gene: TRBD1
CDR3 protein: CASSYAFRDSKSYTF
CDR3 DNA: TGTGCCAGCAGCTACGCTTTCCGGGACAGCAAAAGCTACACCTTC

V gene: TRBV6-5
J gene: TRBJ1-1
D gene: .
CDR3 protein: CASSGETEAFF
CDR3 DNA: TGTGCCAGCAGCGGTGAAACTGAAGCTTTCTTT

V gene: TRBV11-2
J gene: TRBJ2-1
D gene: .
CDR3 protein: CASSLDQGEQFF
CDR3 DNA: TGTGCCAGCAGCTTAGATCAGGGGGAGCAGTTCTTC

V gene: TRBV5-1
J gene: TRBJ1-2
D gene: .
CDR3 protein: CASRGANYGYTF
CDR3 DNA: TGCGCCAGCCGGGGGGCCAACTATGGCTACACCTTC

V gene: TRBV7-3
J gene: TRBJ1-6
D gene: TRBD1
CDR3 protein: CASRKDREAPLHF
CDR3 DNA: TGTGCCAGCAGAAAGGACAGGGAAGCACCCCTCCACTTT

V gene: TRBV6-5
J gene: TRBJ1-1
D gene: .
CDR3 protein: CASSYYAGTKAFF
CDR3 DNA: TGTGCCAGCAGTTACTATGCGGGGACTAAAGCTTTCTTT

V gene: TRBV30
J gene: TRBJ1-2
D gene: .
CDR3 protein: CAWSWVRANFYGYTF
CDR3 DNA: TGTGCCTGGAGTTGGGTCAGGGCCAACTTCTATGGCTACACCTTC

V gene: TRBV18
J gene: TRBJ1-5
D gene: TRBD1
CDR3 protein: CASSPPPGQPNQPQHF
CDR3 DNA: TGTGCCAGCTCACCACCCCCGGGACAGCCCAATCAGCCCCAGCATTTT

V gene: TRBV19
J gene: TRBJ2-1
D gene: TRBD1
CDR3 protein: CASSPPGGSYNEQFF
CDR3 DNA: TGTGCCAGTAGTCCCCCAGGGGGCTCCTACAATGAGCAGTTCTTC

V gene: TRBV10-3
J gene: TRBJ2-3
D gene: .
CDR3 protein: CAISTGSTEDTQYF
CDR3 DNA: TGTGCCATTAGCACAGGGTCCACAGAGGATACGCAGTATTTT

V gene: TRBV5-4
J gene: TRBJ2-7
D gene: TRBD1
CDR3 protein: CASSDGTGGRYEQYF
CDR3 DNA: TGTGCCAGCAGCGACGGGACAGGGGGTCGCTACGAGCAGTACTTC

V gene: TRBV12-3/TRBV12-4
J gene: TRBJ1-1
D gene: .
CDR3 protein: CASSAQGTEAFF
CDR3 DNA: TGTGCCAGCAGTGCTCAGGGAACTGAAGCTTTCTTT

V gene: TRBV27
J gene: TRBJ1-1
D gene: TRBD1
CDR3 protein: CASSPQRGRDTEAFF
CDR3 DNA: TGTGCCAGCAGTCCCCAGAGGGGGCGAGACACTGAAGCTTTCTTT

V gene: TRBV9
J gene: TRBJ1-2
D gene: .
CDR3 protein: CASSVGRGSGGYTF
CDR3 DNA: TGTGCCAGCAGCGTAGGGAGGGGTTCGGGTGGCTACACCTTC

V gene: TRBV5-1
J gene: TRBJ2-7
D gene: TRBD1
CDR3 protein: CASSGGTGQTYEQYF
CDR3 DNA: TGCGCCAGCAGCGGGGGGACAGGGCAAACCTACGAGCAGTACTTC

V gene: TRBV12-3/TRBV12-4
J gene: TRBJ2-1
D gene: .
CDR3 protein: CASSIVDEQFF
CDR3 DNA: TGTGCCAGCAGTATCGTCGATGAGCAGTTCTTC

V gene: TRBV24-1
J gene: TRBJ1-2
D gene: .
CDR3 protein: CATSDYRDGYTF
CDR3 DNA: TGTGCCACCAGTGATTACAGGGATGGCTACACCTTC

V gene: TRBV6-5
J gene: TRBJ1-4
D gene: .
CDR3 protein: CASWGLTSNEKLFF
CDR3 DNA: TGTGCCAGCTGGGGCCTCACCTCTAATGAAAAACTGTTTTTT

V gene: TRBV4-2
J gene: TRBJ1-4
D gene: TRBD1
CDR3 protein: CASSPNPRWGPRGRDNEKLFF
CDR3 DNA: TGTGCCAGCAGCCCTAACCCTCGATGGGGCCCCAGGGGGCGGGATAATGAAAAACTGTTTTTT

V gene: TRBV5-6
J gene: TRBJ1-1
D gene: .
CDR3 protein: CASSLAGARELFTEAFF
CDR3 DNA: TGTGCCAGCAGCTTAGCGGGGGCCAGAGAGCTGTTCACTGAAGCTTTCTTT

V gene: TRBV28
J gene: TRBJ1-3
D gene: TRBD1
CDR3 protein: CASSPPGTGEGNTIYF
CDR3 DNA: TGTGCCAGCAGTCCCCCGGGGACAGGGGAAGGAAACACCATATATTTT

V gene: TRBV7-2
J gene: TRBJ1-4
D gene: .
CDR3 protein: CASSLALGGKLFF
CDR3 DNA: TGTGCCAGCAGCTTAGCGCTCGGGGGGAAACTGTTTTTT

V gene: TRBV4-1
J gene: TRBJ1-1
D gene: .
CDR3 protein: CASSQDRYSGMNTEAFF
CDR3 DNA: TGCGCCAGCAGCCAAGATCGGTATTCGGGTATGAACACTGAAGCTTTCTTT

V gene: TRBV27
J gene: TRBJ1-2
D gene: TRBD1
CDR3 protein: CASSSGQGDGYTF
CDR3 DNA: TGTGCCAGCAGTTCGGGACAGGGGGACGGCTACACCTTC

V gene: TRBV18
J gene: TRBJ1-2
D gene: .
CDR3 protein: CASSPRSSGDGYTF
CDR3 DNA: TGTGCCAGCTCACCACGTAGCAGCGGGGATGGCTACACCTTC

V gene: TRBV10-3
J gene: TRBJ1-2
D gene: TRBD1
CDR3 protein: CAIRGDRGGYGYTF
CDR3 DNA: TGTGCCATCAGAGGAGACAGGGGCGGTTATGGCTACACCTTC

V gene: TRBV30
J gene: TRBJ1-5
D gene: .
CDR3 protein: CAWSVFGTGGNQPQHF
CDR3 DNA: TGTGCCTGGAGTGTATTTGGTACGGGGGGCAATCAGCCCCAGCATTTT

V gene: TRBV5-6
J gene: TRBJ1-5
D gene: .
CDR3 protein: CASSWGAGADQPQHF
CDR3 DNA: TGTGCCAGCAGCTGGGGGGCGGGAGCTGATCAGCCCCAGCATTTT

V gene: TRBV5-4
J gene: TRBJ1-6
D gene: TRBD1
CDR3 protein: CASSLDRGFYSPLHF
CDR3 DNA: TGTGCCAGCAGCTTGGACAGGGGATTTTACTCACCCCTCCACTTT